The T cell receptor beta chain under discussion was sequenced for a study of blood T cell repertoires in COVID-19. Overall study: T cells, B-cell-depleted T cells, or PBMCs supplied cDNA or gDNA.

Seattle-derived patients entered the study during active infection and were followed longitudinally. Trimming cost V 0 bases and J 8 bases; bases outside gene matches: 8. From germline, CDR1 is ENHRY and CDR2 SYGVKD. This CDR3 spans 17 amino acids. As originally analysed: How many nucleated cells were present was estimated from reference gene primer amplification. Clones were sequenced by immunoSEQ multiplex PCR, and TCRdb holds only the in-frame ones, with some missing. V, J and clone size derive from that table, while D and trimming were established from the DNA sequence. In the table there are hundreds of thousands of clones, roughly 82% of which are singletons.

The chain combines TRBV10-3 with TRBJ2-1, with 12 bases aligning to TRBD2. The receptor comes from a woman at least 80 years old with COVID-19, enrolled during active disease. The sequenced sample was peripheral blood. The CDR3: CAISESASGGAVDEQFF. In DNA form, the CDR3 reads TGTGCCATCAGTGAGTCTGCTAGCGGGGGGGCCGTTGATGAGCAGTTCTTC.